The clone carrying this T cell receptor (beta chain) came up many times. Amplification from RNA transcripts yielded the TCR beta CDR3 regions. Amplification began with first-round RT-PCR using HTBI primers, then second-round multiplex PCR was performed. TCRdb called the multiplex PCR reads again in MiXCR, with one record for every CDR3 protein. The repertoire holds around 520,000 distinct CDR3 sequences, roughly 39% seen once, with less than 4.5% in the top ten. This sample is drawn from a study of Graves' ophthalmopathy and Graves' hyperthyroidism. V shed 5 bases and J shed 0 bases, with 11 bases lying between them. The CDR3 consists of 14 residues. Germline-derived CDR1 and CDR2 are SEHNR and FQNEAQ (reference sequence).

The J gene is TRBJ2-7, the V gene TRBV7-9; D unclear. The sequence derives from an adult man with Graves' hyperthyroidism. The sample consisted of peripheral blood or thyroid tissue (not recorded which). CDR3 sequence: CASSPGYHSYEQYF. Written as DNA, the CDR3 is TGTGCCAGCAGCCCAGGTTACCACTCCTACGAGCAGTACTTC.